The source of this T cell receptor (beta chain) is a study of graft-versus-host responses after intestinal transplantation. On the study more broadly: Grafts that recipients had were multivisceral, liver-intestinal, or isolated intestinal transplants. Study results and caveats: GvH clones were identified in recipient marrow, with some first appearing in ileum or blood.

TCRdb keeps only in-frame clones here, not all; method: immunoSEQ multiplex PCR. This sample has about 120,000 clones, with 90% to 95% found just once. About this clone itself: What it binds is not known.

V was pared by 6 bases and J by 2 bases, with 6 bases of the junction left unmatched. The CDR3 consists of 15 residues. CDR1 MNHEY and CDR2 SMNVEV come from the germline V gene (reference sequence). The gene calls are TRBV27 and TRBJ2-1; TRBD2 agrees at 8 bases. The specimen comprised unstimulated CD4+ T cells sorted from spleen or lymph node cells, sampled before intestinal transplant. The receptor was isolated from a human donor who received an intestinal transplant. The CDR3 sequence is CASRSGGRTYNEQFF. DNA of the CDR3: TGTGCCAGCAGGTCGGGCGGGAGGACCTACAATGAGCAGTTCTTC.